This entry features one TCR beta chain sequence. This entry comes from a study of blood T cell repertoires in COVID-19. Study at large: PBMCs, B-cell-depleted T cells, or T cells were the source of the cDNA or gDNA that made up the material.

J gave up 7 bases and V 2 bases, and 6 bases lay outside the gene matches. The germline CDR1 and CDR2 sequences are SEHNR and FQNEAQ (reference sequence). CDR3 length equals 15 residues. The method was immunoSEQ multiplex PCR; TCRdb's version includes in-frame clones alone and lacks a portion of them. The sample has 250,000 to 350,000 clones, 88% seen once. The sequence came from a woman aged 55-70 years in a cohort exposed to, infected with or recovered from COVID-19 (not recorded which). Material: PBMCs or T cells enriched from blood (not recorded which). V usage is TRBV7-9 and J usage is TRBJ1-4, with 8 bases aligning to TRBD1. The chain's CDR3 is CASSLIQGGSEKLFF. The CDR3 region has the DNA TGTGCCAGCAGCTTAATACAGGGGGGAAGTGAAAAACTGTTTTTT.